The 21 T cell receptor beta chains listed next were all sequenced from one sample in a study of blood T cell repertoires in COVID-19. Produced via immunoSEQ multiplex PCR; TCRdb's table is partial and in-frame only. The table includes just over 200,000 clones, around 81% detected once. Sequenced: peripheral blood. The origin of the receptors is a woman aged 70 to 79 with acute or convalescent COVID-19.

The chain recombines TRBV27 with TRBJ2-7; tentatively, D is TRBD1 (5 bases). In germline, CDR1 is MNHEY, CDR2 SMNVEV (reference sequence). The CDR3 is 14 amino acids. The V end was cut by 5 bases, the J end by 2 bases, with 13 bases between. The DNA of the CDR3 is TGTGCCAGCAGTCCCAGGGCAATCGCCTACGAGCAGTACTTC. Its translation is CASSPRAIAYEQYF.

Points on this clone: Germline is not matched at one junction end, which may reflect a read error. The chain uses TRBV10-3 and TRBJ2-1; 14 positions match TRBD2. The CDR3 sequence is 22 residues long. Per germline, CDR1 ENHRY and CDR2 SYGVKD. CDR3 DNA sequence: TGTGCCATCAGTGCGAGGGGGTCAGGGGAGACTAGCGGGAGGGCTTCCTTCAATGAGCAGTTCTTC. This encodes CAISARGSGETSGRASFNEQFF.

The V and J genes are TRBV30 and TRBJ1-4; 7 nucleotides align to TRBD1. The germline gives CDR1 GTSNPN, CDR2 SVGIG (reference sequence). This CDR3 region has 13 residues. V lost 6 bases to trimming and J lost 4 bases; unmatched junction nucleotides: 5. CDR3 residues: CACTGAGNEKLFF. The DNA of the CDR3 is TGTGCCTGCACAGGGGCGGGTAATGAAAAACTGTTTTTT.

The CDR3 DNA sequence: TGCAGCGTTATAACTAGCCCCCAAGAGACCCAGTACTTC. Translated: CSVITSPQETQYF. The V gene is TRBV29-1, the J gene TRBJ2-5, with D possibly TRBD2 on 6 matching bases. CDR1 is SQVTM and CDR2 is ANQGSEA in the germline V gene. The CDR3 length is 13 residues. Trimming left V 5 bases short and J 1 base short, with 11 bases between.

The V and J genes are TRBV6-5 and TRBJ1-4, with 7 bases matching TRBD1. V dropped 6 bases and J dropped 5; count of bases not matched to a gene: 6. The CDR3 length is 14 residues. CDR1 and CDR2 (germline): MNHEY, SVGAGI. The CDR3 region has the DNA TGTGCCAGCAGCCGGACAGGCGAAAATGAAAAACTGTTTTTT. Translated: CASSRTGENEKLFF.

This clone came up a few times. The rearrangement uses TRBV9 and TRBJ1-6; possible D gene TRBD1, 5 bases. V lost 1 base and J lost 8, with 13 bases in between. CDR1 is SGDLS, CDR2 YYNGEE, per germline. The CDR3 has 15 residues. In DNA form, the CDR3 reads TGTGCCAGCAGCGTAATGGCAGGGCAGGATTCACCCCTCCACTTT. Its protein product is CASSVMAGQDSPLHF.

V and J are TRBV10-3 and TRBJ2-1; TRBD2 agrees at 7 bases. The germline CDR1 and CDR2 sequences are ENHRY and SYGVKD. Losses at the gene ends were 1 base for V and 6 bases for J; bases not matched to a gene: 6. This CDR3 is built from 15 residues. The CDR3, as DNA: TGTGCCATCAGTGAGTTTGCGGGAGAAACCAATGAGCAGTTCTTC. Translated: CAISEFAGETNEQFF.

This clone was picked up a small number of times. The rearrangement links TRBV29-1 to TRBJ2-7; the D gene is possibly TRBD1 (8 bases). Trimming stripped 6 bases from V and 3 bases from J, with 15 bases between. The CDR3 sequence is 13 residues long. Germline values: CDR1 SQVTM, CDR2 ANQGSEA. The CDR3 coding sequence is TGCAGCGTGTTGGACAGGGAGGGCTACGAGCAGTACTTC. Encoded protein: CSVLDREGYEQYF.

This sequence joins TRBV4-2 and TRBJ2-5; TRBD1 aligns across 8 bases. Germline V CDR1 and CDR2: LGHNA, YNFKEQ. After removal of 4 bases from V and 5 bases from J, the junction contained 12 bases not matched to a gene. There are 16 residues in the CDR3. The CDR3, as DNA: TGTGCCAGCAGCCCTGAGGACAGGGCAAATGGGGAGACCCAGTACTTC. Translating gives CASSPEDRANGETQYF.

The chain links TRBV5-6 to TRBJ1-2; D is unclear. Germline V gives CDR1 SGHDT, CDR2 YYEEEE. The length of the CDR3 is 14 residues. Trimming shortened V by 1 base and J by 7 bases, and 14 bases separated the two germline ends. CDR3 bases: TGTGCCAGCAGCTTGTGGGCGGGGTTTCGTGGCTACACCTTC. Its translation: CASSLWAGFRGYTF.

The CDR3 region has the DNA TGTGCCAGCAGCCAAGATGGGGGGAGGCCCCAAGAGACCCAGTACTTC. Translation: CASSQDGGRPQETQYF. V is TRBV4-2 and J is TRBJ2-5; D is perhaps TRBD2 (6 bases). The CDR3 length is 16 residues. Germline CDR1 reads LGHNA; CDR2 reads YNFKEQ. V was cut by 0 bases and J by 1 base, with 12 bases left in between.

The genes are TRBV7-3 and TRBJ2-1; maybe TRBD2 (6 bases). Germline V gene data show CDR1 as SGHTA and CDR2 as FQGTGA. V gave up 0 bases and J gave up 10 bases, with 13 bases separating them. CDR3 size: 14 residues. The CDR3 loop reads CASSLTGGGIEQFF. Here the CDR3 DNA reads TGTGCCAGCAGCTTAACGGGAGGAGGAATCGAGCAGTTCTTC.

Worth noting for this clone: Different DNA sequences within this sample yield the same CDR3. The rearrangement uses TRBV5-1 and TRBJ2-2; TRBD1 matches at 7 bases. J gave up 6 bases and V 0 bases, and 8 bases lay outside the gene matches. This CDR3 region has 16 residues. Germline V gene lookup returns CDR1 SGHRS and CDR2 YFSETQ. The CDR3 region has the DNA TGCGCCAGCAGCTTGGTGGCAGGGGGTCGGGCCGGGGAGCTGTTTTTT. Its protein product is CASSLVAGGRAGELFF.

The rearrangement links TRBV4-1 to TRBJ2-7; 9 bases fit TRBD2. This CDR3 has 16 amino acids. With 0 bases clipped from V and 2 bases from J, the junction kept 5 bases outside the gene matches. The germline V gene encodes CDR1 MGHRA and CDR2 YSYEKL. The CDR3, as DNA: TGCGCCAGCAGCCAAGACATTGGGACTAGCCCCTACGAGCAGTACTTC. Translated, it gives CASSQDIGTSPYEQYF.

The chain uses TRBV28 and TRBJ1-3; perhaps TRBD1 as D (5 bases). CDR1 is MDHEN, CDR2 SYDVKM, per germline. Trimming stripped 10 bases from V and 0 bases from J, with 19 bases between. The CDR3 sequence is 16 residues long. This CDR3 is CATMGGVLSSGNTIYF. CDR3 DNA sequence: TGTGCCACCATGGGGGGGGTACTCTCCTCTGGAAACACCATATATTTT.

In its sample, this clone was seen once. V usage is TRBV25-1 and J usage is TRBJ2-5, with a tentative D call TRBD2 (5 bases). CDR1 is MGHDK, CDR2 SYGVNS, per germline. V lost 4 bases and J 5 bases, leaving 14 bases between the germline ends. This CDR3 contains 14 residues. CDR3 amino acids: CASSVATRGETQYF. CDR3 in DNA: TGTGCCAGCAGTGTTGCGACCAGAGGGGAGACCCAGTACTTC.

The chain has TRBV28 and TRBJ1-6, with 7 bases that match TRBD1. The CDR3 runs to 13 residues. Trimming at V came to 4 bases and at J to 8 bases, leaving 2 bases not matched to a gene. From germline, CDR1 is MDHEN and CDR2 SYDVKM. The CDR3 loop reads CASSSGGYSPLHF. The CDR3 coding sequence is TGTGCCAGCAGTTCAGGGGGTTATTCACCCCTCCACTTT.

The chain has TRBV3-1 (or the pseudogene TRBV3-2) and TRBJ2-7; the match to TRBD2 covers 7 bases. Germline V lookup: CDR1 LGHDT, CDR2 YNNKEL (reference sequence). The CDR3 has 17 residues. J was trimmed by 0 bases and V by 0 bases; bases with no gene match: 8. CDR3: CASSQDPGRELSYEQYF. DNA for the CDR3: TGTGCCAGCAGCCAAGACCCCGGGCGGGAGCTCTCCTACGAGCAGTACTTC.

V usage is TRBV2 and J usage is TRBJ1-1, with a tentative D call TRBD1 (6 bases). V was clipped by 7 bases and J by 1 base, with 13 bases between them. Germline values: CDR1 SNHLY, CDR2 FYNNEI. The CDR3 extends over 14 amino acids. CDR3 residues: CASTYGTSNTEAFF. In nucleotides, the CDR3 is TGTGCCAGCACTTACGGGACATCGAACACTGAAGCTTTCTTT.

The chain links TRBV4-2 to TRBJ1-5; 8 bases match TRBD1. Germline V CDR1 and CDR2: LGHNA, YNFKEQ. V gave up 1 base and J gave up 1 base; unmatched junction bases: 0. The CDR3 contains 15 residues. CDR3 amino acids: CASSQGTGSNQPQHF. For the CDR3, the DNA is TGTGCCAGCAGCCAAGGGACAGGGAGCAATCAGCCCCAGCATTTT.

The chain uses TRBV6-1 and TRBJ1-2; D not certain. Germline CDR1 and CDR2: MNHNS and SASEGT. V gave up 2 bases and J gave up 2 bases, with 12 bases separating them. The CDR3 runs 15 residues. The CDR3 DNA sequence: TGTGCCAGCAGTGAATTGGCCGCCGTAAACTATGGCTACACCTTC. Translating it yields CASSELAAVNYGYTF.